Below are 12 T cell receptor beta chains sequenced from a single sample in a study of T cell repertoires in cytomegalovirus infection. TCRdb re-called the reads through MiXCR, storing one row per CDR3 protein. This table has around 490,000 distinct CDR3 sequences, around a quarter appearing once. Material: PBMCs. These receptors came from a human donor in good health (CMV status not recorded). Some clones in this sample may be carry-over from other donors' samples.

The chain recombines TRBV7-6 with TRBJ1-2, with D unresolved. From germline, CDR1 is SGHVS and CDR2 FNYEAQ. This CDR3 is built from 11 residues. V was shortened by 4 bases and J by 5 bases, with 5 bases between the two germline ends. CDR3 amino acids: CASSSSYGYTF. The CDR3 nucleotides are TGTGCCAGCAGCTCGTCATATGGCTACACCTTC.

The table lists this clonotype with many counts. This chain joins TRBV11-2 and TRBJ2-1; no clear D. The germline V and J ends were trimmed by 0 bases and 6 bases, with 15 bases remaining between them. The CDR3 spans 16 residues. CDR1 is SGHAT and CDR2 is FQNNGV in the germline V gene. The CDR3 DNA reads TGTGCCAGCAGCTTAGATACTCGGTCCCCTGGCAATGAGCAGTTCTTC. Residues: CASSLDTRSPGNEQFF.

In DNA, the CDR3 is TGTGCCAGCAGATCCAGCGGGACCAGGGGTGAGCAGTTCTTC. As protein: CASRSSGTRGEQFF. This chain joins TRBV7-2 and TRBJ2-1; possibly TRBD2 for D (7 bases). This CDR3 has 14 residues. The germline gives CDR1 SGHTA, CDR2 FQGNSA. Trimming left V 6 bases short and J 9 bases short, with 18 bases between. Full variable domain (outside the CDR3, taken from reference TRBV7-2 and TRBJ2-1): GAGVSQSPSNKVTEKGKDVELRCDPISGHTALYWYRQSLGQGLEFLIYFQGNSAPDKSGLPSDRFSAERTGGSVSTLTIQRTQQEDSAVYLCASRSSGTRGEQFFGPGTRLTVL.

This clonotype has a handful of counts. This chain connects TRBV6-1 to TRBJ1-3; 8 nucleotides agree with TRBD1. From germline, CDR1 is MNHNS and CDR2 SASEGT. The CDR3 consists of 16 residues. Trimming removed 4 bases from V and 4 bases from J; junction bases left unmatched: 9. The DNA of the CDR3 is TGTGCCAGCAGTGCAAGGACAGGGAATAACGGAAACACCATATATTTT. Its translation is CASSARTGNNGNTIYF.

This clonotype was counted a few times. The chain carries TRBV6-2 or TRBV6-3 and TRBJ2-5; 7 bases agree with TRBD1. Losses at the gene ends were 10 bases for V and 5 bases for J; bases not matched to a gene: 10. This CDR3 region has 13 residues. Germline V gives CDR1 MNHEY, CDR2 SVGEGT. This CDR3 reads CAIKRGRVETQYF. The CDR3 coding sequence is TGTGCCATCAAGAGGGGGCGAGTGGAGACCCAGTACTTC.

In this sample, this clonotype turned up many times. The CDR3 nucleotides are TGTGCCAGCAACATAGGGGGAGCCTCCCGAGAGACCCAGTACTTC. Amino acid sequence: CASNIGGASRETQYF. The chain joins TRBV7-2 to TRBJ2-5; D perhaps matches TRBD1 (6 bases). There are 15 residues in the CDR3. The germline CDR1 and CDR2 sequences are SGHTA and FQGNSA. Trimming stripped 7 bases from V and 4 bases from J, with 19 bases between. The full variable domain, with the rest looked up from reference TRBV7-2 and TRBJ2-5, is GAGVSQSPSNKVTEKGKDVELRCDPISGHTALYWYRQSLGQGLEFLIYFQGNSAPDKSGLPSDRFSAERTGGSVSTLTIQRTQQEDSAVYLCASNIGGASRETQYFGPGTRLLVL.

This chain connects TRBV4-3 to TRBJ2-3, with 11 bases matching TRBD2. V lost 4 bases, J lost 6 bases, and 15 bases stayed unmatched. CDR3 length equals 18 residues. Germline V CDR1 and CDR2: LGHNA, YSLEER. The CDR3 region has the DNA TGCGCCAGCAGCCTCGACACTTTAGCGGGAGGGCCTGACGATACGCAGTATTTT. Residues: CASSLDTLAGGPDDTQYF.

The rearrangement links TRBV7-9 to TRBJ2-5, with 7 bases identical to TRBD2. Germline V gene sequence: CDR1 SEHNR, CDR2 FQNEAQ (reference sequence). V lost 6 bases, J lost 0 bases, and 4 bases stayed unmatched. The CDR3 runs 14 residues. Written as DNA, the CDR3 is TGTGCCAGCAGAAAAGCGGGATACCAAGAGACCCAGTACTTC. Encoded protein: CASRKAGYQETQYF.

Ten or more counts support this clonotype. This chain joins TRBV7-2 and TRBJ1-1; possibly TRBD1 for D (5 bases). From germline, CDR1 is SGHTA and CDR2 FQGNSA. V was shortened by 5 bases and J by 10 bases, with 11 bases between the two germline ends. This CDR3 has 11 residues. The CDR3 protein is CASSTGWGAFF. CDR3 coding DNA: TGTGCCAGCAGCACAGGTTGGGGAGCTTTCTTT.

The chain joins TRBV6-6 to TRBJ1-5, with D uncertain. Trimming pared 2 bases from V and 5 bases from J, leaving 10 bases between. The CDR3 loop spans 14 amino acids. CDR1 is MNHNY and CDR2 is SVGAGI in the germline V gene (reference sequence). The CDR3 region has the DNA TGTGCCAGCAGTTACCTTCCAGAGTATCAGCCCCAGCATTTT. Residues: CASSYLPEYQPQHF.

The chain links TRBV3-1 to TRBJ2-3; 7 bases agree with TRBD2. There are 15 residues in the CDR3. Unmatched junction bases numbered 8, after V lost 0 bases and J lost 8 bases. CDR1 is LGHDT and CDR2 is YNNKEL in the germline V gene (reference sequence). The CDR3 DNA follows: TGTGCCAGCAGCCAAGATGGAGGTAGCGGGCGTACGCAGTATTTT. The encoded protein is CASSQDGGSGRTQYF.

This clonotype was counted between two and nine times. CDR3 amino acids: CASSYNRNQPQHF. In nucleotides, the CDR3 is TGTGCCAGCAGTTACAATCGCAATCAGCCCCAGCATTTT. The chain uses TRBV6-6 and TRBJ1-5; D remains unclear. The CDR3 consists of 13 residues. CDR1 is MNHNY, CDR2 SVGAGI, per germline (reference sequence). V dropped 2 bases and J dropped 2 bases, with 4 bases sitting between them.